These T cell receptor beta chains were read from a single sample in a study of shared clonotypes between healthy human individuals. Sequencing used immunoSEQ multiplex PCR; TCRdb keeps in-frame clones, though not all of them. The sample includes millions of clones, more than 80% of them seen just once. Sequencing input: naive CD4+ T cells from PBMCs. The receptors were sampled from a man younger than 35 in good health. Some clones in this sample may be carry-over from other donors' samples. CDR3s include the opening cysteine and the closing phenylalanine or tryptophan. The D gene is left open where the match is weak. Clone size is stated in some rows and not others, as once, few, many or a class when expanded.

TGTGCCAGCAGTTTAAGGACGTACGAGCAGTACTTC CASSLRTYEQYF - - TRBJ2-7 TRBV28
TGTGCCAGCAGCTACGCCGCGGCGGCTAGCGGATACGAGCAGTACTTC CASSYAAAASGYEQYF - TRBD2 TRBJ2-7 TRBV6-5
TGTGCCAGCAGCTTAGTGACAATCTCCTACGAGCAGTACTTC CASSLVTISYEQYF - - TRBJ2-7 TRBV7-2
TGCGCCAGCAGCCAGCCCGGACAGGTGACGGGGACCCAGTACTTC CASSQPGQVTGTQYF - TRBD1 TRBJ2-5 TRBV4-1
TGTGCCAGTACCCCCCGGTGGGACATCGATCAGCCCCAGCATTTT CASTPRWDIDQPQHF - - TRBJ1-5 TRBV19
TGCGCCAGCAGCCCCTCCTACCTGTTAGAGACCCAGTACTTC CASSPSYLLETQYF - - TRBJ2-5 TRBV5-1
TGTGCCAGCAGCTTAAACAGCCTGAACACCGGGGAGCTGTTTTTT CASSLNSLNTGELFF - - TRBJ2-2 TRBV11-3
TGTGCCAGCAGCTTAGTAGCGAACTATGGCTACACCTTC CASSLVANYGYTF - - TRBJ1-2 TRBV7-9
TGTGCCAGCGAACAAAAACTGGCGAAAAAAGGGGGTGAGCAGTTCTTC CASEQKLAKKGGEQFF - - TRBJ2-1 TRBV27
TGTGCCAGCAGCCCCAGGTTTGGCGAAACTTACTCTGGAAACACCATATATTTT CASSPRFGETYSGNTIYF - - TRBJ1-3 TRBV7-9
TGTGCCAGTAGTAGCGGGCAGCAAGAGACCCAGTACTTC CASSSGQQETQYF - - TRBJ2-5 TRBV19
TGTGCCAGCAGCCCCCGGTCGGCGGGAGCCTACAATGAGCAGTTCTTC CASSPRSAGAYNEQFF - TRBD2 TRBJ2-1 TRBV7-6
TGTGCCACCAGCAGGGGGCCCCCACTAGATGCTACGCAGTATTTT CATSRGPPLDATQYF - - TRBJ2-3 TRBV15
TGTGCCAGCAACCACGGGACAGGTCGAGGGGATGAAAAACTGTTTTTT CASNHGTGRGDEKLFF - TRBD1 TRBJ1-4 TRBV6-6
TGTGCCAGCAGTTCGGGACAGAATAATGAAAAACTGTTTTTT CASSSGQNNEKLFF - TRBD1 TRBJ1-4 TRBV27
TGTGCCAGCACCCGTGCGGACAGGGGGCAGAGTCAGCCCCAGCATTTT CASTRADRGQSQPQHF - TRBD1 TRBJ1-5 TRBV28
TGTGCCAGCAGTTTCCCCAGAATCTATGGCTACACCTTC CASSFPRIYGYTF - - TRBJ1-2 TRBV28
TGCGCCAGCAGCTTCAGCGGGTCCTCCTACGAGCAGTACTTC CASSFSGSSYEQYF - - TRBJ2-7 TRBV5-1
TGTGCCACCAGCATCAGAGGAAACACCATATATTTT CATSIRGNTIYF - - TRBJ1-3 TRBV28
TGTGCCAGCAGCACCGGGACAGGGTATTCACCCCTCCACTTT CASSTGTGYSPLHF - TRBD1 TRBJ1-6 TRBV7-9
TGTGCCAGCAGCCGACTAGCGGAGCAGTTCTTC CASSRLAEQFF - TRBD2 TRBJ2-1 TRBV7-9
TGTGCCAGCAGCCTCTCCGGACTGTTTCACAATGAGCAGTTCTTC CASSLSGLFHNEQFF - - TRBJ2-1 TRBV7-3
TGCGCCAGCAGCTCCGGACTAGCGGGAGGCCCTAATGAGCAGTTCTTC CASSSGLAGGPNEQFF - TRBD2 TRBJ2-1 TRBV5-1
TGTGCCAGCACCGGGACAGGGGGCTACGAGCAGTACTTC CASTGTGGYEQYF - TRBD1 TRBJ2-7 TRBV2
TGTGCCAGCAGTGAAGGTCCTAGGACAGCTCAAGAGACCCAGTACTTC CASSEGPRTAQETQYF - - TRBJ2-5 TRBV2
TGTGCCAGTAGTATAGTAGCGAAGGGGGCGAAAAACTATGGCTACACCTTC CASSIVAKGAKNYGYTF - TRBD1 TRBJ1-2 TRBV19
TGTGCCTGGGATCTAACGGGACTCCCAGTGGGAAATGAGCAGTTCTTC CAWDLTGLPVGNEQFF - - TRBJ2-1 TRBV30
TGTGCCAGCAGCCGCCTAGGGGGGTATGGCTACACCTTC CASSRLGGYGYTF once - TRBJ1-2 TRBV7-2
TGTGCCAGCAGCCAGACAGCTTACGAGCAGTACTTC CASSQTAYEQYF few - TRBJ2-7 TRBV7-2
TGTGCCACCCTGAGGGGCAGGGGAACCTACGAGCAGTACTTC CATLRGRGTYEQYF - - TRBJ2-7 TRBV28
TGCGCCAGCAGCCAAAGGACAGGCGATTATGGCTACACCTTC CASSQRTGDYGYTF - TRBD1 TRBJ1-2 TRBV5-1
TGTGCCTGGAGTGTATCTTCTATGGTGTGGGCTGAAGCTTTCTTT CAWSVSSMVWAEAFF - - TRBJ1-1 TRBV30
TGTGCCAGCAGTTTCACACAGGGTTTACAAGAGACCCAGTACTTC CASSFTQGLQETQYF - - TRBJ2-5 TRBV28
TGCAGCGTCGTGCGAAAAGGTCAGGGACTGTACTATGGCTACACCTTC CSVVRKGQGLYYGYTF - - TRBJ1-2 TRBV29-1
TGTGCCAGCAGTTTATCCGGGGCTAACTATGGCTACACCTTC CASSLSGANYGYTF - - TRBJ1-2 TRBV28
TGCAGCGGTGGTGGGTCGACGGACATTCAGTACTTC CSGGGSTDIQYF - - TRBJ2-4 TRBV29-1
TGTGCCAGCAGCTTAGGTCTAGTTCGAGCCGATGAGCAGTTCTTC CASSLGLVRADEQFF - - TRBJ2-1 TRBV11-1
TGTGCCAGCAGCTTCACCAGGGAGAGGCCCCAGCATTTT CASSFTRERPQHF - - TRBJ1-5 TRBV7-2
TGTGCCAGCAGTCCCCCCGCCCGCACCGGGGAGCTGTTTTTT CASSPPARTGELFF - - TRBJ2-2 TRBV7-3
TGTGCCAGCAGTTTATCGGGTCAGCCCCAGCATTTT CASSLSGQPQHF many - TRBJ1-5 TRBV28
TGTGCCAGCAGTTCCGGACTAGCACAGGAGCAGTACTTC CASSSGLAQEQYF - TRBD2 TRBJ2-7 TRBV7-7
TGTGCCAGCAGCCCCAAGGGGGCTGGTGGCTACACCTTC CASSPKGAGGYTF - TRBD1 TRBJ1-2 TRBV7-8
TGTGCCAGCAGCCCCCTTTGCCCGGATTCCTACGAGCAGTACTTC CASSPLCPDSYEQYF - - TRBJ2-7 TRBV7-3
TGCGCCAGCAGCCTCCTACCCGGCCCGGGACAGGGCACCTACGAGCAGTACTTC CASSLLPGPGQGTYEQYF - TRBD1 TRBJ2-7 TRBV5-1
TGTGCCAGCAGTCCTGGGCCGGGACTAGCACAGGGGAATGAGCAGTTCTTC CASSPGPGLAQGNEQFF - TRBD2 TRBJ2-1 TRBV27
TGTGCCAGCAGTACGACAGTGGCTGGGGGCTACACCTTC CASSTTVAGGYTF - - TRBJ1-2 TRBV6-5
TGTGCCAGCAGCCAGGCAGGGGGAAACACCATATATTTT CASSQAGGNTIYF - - TRBJ1-3 TRBV7-9
TGTGCCAGCAGCTTACCCGGTGGGCGGGAGCTGTTTTTT CASSLPGGRELFF - - TRBJ2-2 TRBV7-3
TGTGCCAGCAGCGCAGACCGGGACGGACACAATGAGCAGTTCTTC CASSADRDGHNEQFF - - TRBJ2-1 TRBV7-2